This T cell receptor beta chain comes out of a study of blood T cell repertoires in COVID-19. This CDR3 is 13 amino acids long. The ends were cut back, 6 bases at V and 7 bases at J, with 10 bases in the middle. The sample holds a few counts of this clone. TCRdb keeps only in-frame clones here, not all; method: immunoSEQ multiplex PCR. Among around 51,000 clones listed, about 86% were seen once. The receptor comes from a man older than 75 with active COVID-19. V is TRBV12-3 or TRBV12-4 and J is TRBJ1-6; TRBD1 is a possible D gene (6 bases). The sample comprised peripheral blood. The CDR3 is CASSQGQNSPLHF. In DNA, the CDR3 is TGTGCCAGCAGCCAGGGGCAAAATTCACCCCTCCACTTT.